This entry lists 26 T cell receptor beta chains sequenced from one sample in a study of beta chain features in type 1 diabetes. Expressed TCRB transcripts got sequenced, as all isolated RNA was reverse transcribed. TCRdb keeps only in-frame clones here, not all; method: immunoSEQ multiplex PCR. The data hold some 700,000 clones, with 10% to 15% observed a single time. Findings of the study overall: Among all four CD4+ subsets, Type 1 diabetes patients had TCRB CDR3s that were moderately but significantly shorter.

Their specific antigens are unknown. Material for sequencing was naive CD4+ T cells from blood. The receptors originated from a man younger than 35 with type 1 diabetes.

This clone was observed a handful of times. The CDR3 is CASSTTLINEQFF. The CDR3 DNA reads as TGTGCCAGCAGCACGACACTCATAAATGAGCAGTTCTTC. V usage is TRBV5-6 and J usage is TRBJ2-1, with no clear D. Germline-derived CDR1 and CDR2 are SGHDT and YYEEEE. The CDR3 length is 13 residues. Trimming shortened V by 4 bases and J by 7 bases, and 12 bases separated the two germline ends.

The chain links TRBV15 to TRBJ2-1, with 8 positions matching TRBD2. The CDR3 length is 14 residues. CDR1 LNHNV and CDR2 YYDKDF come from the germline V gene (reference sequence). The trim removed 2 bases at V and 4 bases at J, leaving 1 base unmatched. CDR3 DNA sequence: TGTGCCACCAGCAGAACTAGCGGATACAATGAGCAGTTCTTC. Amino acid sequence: CATSRTSGYNEQFF.

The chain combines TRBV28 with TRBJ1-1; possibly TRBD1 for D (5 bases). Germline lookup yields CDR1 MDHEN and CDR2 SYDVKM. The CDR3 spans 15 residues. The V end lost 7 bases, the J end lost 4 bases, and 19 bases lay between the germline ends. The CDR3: CASISGGRELTEAFF. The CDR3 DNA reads TGTGCCAGCATAAGCGGGGGTAGGGAACTCACTGAAGCTTTCTTT.

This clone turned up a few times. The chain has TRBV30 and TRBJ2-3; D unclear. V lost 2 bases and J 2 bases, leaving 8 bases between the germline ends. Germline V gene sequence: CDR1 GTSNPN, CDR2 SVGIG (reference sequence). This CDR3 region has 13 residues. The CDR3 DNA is TGTGCCTGGAGTATGGGAAACACAGATACGCAGTATTTT. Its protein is CAWSMGNTDTQYF.

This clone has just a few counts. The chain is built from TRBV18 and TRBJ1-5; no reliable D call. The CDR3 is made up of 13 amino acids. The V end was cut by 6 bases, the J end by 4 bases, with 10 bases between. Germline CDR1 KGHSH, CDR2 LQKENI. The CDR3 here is CASSPGRNQPQHF. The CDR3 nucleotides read TGTGCCAGCTCTCCGGGCCGAAATCAGCCCCAGCATTTT.

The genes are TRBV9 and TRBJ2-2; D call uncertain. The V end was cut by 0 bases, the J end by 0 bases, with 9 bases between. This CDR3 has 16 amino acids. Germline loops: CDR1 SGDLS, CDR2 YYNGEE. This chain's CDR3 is CASSVVSSPNTGELFF. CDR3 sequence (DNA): TGTGCCAGCAGCGTAGTAAGTAGCCCGAACACCGGGGAGCTGTTTTTT.

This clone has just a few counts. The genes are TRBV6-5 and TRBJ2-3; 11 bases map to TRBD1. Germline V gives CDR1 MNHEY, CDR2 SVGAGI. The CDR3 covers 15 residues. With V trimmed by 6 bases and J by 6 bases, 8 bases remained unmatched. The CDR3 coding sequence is TGTGCCAGCAGATCGGACAGGGGGCGATCTGATACGCAGTATTTT. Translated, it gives CASRSDRGRSDTQYF.

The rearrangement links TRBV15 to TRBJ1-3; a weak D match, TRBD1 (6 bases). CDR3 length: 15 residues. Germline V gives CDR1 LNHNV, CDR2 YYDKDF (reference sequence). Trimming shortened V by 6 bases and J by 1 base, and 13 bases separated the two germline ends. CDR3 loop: CATRPEGGSGNTIYF. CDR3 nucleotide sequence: TGTGCCACCAGGCCCGAGGGGGGATCTGGAAACACCATATATTTT.

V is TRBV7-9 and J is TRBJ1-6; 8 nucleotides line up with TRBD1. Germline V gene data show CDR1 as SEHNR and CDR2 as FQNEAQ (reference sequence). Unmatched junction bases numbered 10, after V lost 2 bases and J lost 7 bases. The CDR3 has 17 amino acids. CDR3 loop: CASSLSVPGTGNSPLHF. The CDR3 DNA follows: TGTGCCAGCAGCTTAAGTGTTCCCGGGACAGGAAATTCACCCCTCCACTTT.

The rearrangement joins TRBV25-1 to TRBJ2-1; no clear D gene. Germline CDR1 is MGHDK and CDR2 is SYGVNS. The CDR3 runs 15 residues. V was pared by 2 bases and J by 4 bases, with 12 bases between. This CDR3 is CASSEHGIGYNEQFF. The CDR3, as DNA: TGTGCCAGCAGTGAACATGGGATTGGGTACAATGAGCAGTTCTTC.

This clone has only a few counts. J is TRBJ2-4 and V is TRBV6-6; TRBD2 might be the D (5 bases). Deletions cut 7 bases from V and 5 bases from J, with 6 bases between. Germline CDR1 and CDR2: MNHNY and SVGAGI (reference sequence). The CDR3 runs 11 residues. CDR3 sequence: CASKAENIQYF. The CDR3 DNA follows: TGTGCCAGCAAAGCGGAAAACATTCAGTACTTC.

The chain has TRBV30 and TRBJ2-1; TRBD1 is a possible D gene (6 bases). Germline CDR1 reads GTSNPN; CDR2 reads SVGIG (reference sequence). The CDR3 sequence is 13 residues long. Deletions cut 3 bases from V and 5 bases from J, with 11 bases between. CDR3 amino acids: CAWSRGRDNEQFF. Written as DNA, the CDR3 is TGTGCCTGGAGCAGGGGCCGGGACAATGAGCAGTTCTTC. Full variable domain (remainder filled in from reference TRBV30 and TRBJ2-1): SQTIHQWPATLVQPVGSPLSLECTVEGTSNPNLYWYRQAAGRGLQLLFYSVGIGQISSEVPQNLSASRPQDRQFILSSKKLLLSDSGFYLCAWSRGRDNEQFFGPGTRLTVL.

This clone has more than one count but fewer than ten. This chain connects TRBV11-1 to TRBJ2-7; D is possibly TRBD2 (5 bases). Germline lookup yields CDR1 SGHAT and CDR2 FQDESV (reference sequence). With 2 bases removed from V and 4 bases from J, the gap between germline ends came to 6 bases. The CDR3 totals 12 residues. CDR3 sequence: CASSLTGYEQYF. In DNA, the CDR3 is TGTGCCAGCAGCTTAACGGGGTACGAGCAGTACTTC.

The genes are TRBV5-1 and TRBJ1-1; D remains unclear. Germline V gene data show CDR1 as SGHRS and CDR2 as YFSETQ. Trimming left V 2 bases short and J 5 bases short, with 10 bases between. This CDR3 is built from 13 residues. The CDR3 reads CASSFDGVTEAFF. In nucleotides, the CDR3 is TGCGCCAGCAGCTTCGACGGGGTAACTGAAGCTTTCTTT.

CDR3 region: CASSVGVRPTGELFF. The CDR3, as DNA: TGTGCCAGCAGCGTAGGGGTACGTCCCACCGGGGAGCTGTTTTTT. The rearrangement links TRBV9 to TRBJ2-2; no reliable D call. V was trimmed by 0 bases and J by 4 bases, leaving 10 bases between them. CDR1 is SGDLS and CDR2 is YYNGEE in the germline V gene. This CDR3 has 15 amino acids. Full variable domain (remainder filled in from reference TRBV9 and TRBJ2-2): DSGVTQTPKHLITATGQRVTLRCSPRSGDLSVYWYQQSLDQGLQFLIQYYNGEERAKGNILERFSAQQFPDLHSELNLSSLELGDSALYFCASSVGVRPTGELFFGEGSRLTVL.

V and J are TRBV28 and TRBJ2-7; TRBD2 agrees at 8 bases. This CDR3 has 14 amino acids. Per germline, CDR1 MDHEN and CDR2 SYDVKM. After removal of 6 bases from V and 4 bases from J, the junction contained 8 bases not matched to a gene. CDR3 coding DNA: TGTGCCAGCAGAGGCCTAGCGGGCAATTACGAGCAGTACTTC. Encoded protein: CASRGLAGNYEQYF.

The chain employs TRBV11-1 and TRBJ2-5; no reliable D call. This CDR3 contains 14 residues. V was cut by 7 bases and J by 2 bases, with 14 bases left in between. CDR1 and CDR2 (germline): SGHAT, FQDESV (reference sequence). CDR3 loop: CASKLMVGQETQYF. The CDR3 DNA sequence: TGTGCCAGCAAGCTTATGGTGGGACAAGAGACCCAGTACTTC.

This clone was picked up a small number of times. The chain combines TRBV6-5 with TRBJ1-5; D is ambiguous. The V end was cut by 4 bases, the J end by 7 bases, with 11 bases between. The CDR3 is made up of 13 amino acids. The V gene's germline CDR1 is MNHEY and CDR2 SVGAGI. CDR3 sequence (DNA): TGTGCCAGCAGTTCGGTTCGATACCAGCCCCAGCATTTT. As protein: CASSSVRYQPQHF.

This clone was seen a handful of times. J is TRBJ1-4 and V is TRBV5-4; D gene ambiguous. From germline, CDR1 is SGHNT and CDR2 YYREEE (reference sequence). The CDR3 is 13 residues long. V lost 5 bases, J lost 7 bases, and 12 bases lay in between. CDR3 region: CASSATGGEKLFF. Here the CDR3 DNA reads TGTGCCAGCAGTGCGACTGGCGGTGAAAAACTGTTTTTT. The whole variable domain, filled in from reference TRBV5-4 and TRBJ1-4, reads ETGVTQSPTHLIKTRGQQVTLRCSSQSGHNTVSWYQQALGQGPQFIFQYYREEENGRGNFPPRFSGLQFPNYSSELNVNALELDDSALYLCASSATGGEKLFFGSGTQLSVL.

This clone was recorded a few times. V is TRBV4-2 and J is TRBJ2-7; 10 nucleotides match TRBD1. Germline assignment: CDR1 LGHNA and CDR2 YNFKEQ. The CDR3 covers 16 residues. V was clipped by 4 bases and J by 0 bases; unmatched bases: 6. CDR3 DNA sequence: TGTGCCAGCAGCCCGGGACAGGGGCAGGGCTCCTACGAGCAGTACTTC. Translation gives CASSPGQGQGSYEQYF.

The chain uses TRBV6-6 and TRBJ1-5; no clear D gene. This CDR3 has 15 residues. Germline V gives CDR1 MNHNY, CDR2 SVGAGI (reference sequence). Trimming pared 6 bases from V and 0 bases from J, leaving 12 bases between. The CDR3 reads CASSSPGSSNQPQHF. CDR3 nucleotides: TGTGCCAGCAGCTCCCCAGGCTCTAGCAATCAGCCCCAGCATTTT.

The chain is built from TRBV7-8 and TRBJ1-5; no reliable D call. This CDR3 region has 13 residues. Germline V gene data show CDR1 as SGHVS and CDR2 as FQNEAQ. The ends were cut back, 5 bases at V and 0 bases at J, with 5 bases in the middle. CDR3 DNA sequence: TGTGCCAGCAGCGCGTATAGCAATCAGCCCCAGCATTTT. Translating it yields CASSAYSNQPQHF.

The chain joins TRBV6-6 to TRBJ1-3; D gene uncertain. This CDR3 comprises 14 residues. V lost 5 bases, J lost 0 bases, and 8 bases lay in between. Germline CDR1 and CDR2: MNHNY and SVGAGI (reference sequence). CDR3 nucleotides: TGTGCCAGCAGTACCCAGCACTCTGGAAACACCATATATTTT. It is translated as CASSTQHSGNTIYF.

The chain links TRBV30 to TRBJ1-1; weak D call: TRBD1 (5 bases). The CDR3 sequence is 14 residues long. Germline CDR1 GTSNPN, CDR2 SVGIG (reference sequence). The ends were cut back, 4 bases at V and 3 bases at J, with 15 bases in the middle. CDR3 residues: CAWMSGGKDTEAFF. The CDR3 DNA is TGTGCCTGGATGTCTGGGGGGAAGGACACTGAAGCTTTCTTT.

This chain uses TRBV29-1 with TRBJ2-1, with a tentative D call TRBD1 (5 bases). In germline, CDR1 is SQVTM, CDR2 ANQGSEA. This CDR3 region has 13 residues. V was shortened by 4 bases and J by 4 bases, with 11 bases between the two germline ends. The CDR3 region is CSVGDSQYNEQFF. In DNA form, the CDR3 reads TGCAGCGTTGGCGACAGCCAATACAATGAGCAGTTCTTC.

CDR3 protein: CASSSLGTTDTQYF. The CDR3 region has the DNA TGTGCCAGCAGCTCCTTGGGGACCACAGATACGCAGTATTTT. V and J are TRBV5-6 and TRBJ2-3, with D tentatively TRBD1 or TRBD2 (5 bases each). The germline V gene encodes CDR1 SGHDT and CDR2 YYEEEE. Trimming left V 3 bases short and J 2 bases short, with 10 bases between. This CDR3 spans 14 amino acids.